This T cell receptor beta chain was found in a study of blood T cell repertoires in COVID-19. Across the whole study: Some COVID-19 samples were acute and others convalescent; all came from the United States, Italy and Spain. In each case, the material was cDNA or gDNA derived from T cells, B-cell-depleted T cells, or PBMCs.

Across about two dozen US areas, participants ranged in age from roughly 18 to 89 years. Allocation to cohorts depended on clinical history reported by the participants. TCRdb keeps only in-frame clones here, not all; method: immunoSEQ multiplex PCR. The sample yields 170,000 or so clones, roughly 80% seen once. The CDR3 has 13 amino acids. V lost 10 bases and J 1 base, leaving 13 bases between the germline ends. Germline CDR1 and CDR2: SGHTA and FQGTGA. The rearrangement links TRBV7-3 to TRBJ1-1; the D is unclear. The source is a woman in her forties or fifties who had recovered from COVID-19. Material: PBMCs or T cells enriched from blood (not recorded which). CDR3 residues: CATGMGGNTEAFF. The CDR3 DNA reads TGTGCCACGGGAATGGGAGGGAACACTGAAGCTTTCTTT.